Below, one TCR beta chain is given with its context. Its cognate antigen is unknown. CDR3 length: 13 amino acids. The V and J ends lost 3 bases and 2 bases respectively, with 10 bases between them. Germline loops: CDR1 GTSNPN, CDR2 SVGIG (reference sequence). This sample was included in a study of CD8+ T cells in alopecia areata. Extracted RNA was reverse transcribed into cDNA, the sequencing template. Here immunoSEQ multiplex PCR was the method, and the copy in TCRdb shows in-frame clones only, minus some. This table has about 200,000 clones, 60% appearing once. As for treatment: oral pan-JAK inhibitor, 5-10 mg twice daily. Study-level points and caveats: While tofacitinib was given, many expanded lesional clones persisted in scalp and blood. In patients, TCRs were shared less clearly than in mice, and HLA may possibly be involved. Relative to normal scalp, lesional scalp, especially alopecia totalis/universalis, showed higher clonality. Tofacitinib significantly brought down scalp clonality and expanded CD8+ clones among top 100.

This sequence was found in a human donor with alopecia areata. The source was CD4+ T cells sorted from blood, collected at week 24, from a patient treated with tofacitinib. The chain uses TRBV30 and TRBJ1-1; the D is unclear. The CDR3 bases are TGTGCCTGGAGATTGACACTCAACACTGAAGCTTTCTTT. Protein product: CAWRLTLNTEAFF.